Detailed here is one TCR beta chain. The sample originates from a study of blood T cell repertoires in COVID-19. Looking at the study overall: From the United States, Italy and Spain came samples of acute and convalescent COVID-19. Sample material is recorded as cDNA or gDNA derived from T cells, B-cell-depleted T cells, or PBMCs.

Germline V CDR1 and CDR2: MNHEY, SMNVEV (reference sequence). The J segment lost 0 bases and the V segment lost 4 bases, leaving 10 bases of the junction unmatched. CDR3 length equals 17 residues. In the original analysis: Using reference gene primer amplification, nucleated cell counts were estimated. Data came from immunoSEQ multiplex PCR; TCRdb stores just in-frame clones and leaves some out. The DNA gave D and trimming, while V, J and clone size come from that table. Among 45,000 to 70,000 clones listed, 75% to 85% were seen once. The genes are TRBV27 and TRBJ2-3, with 7 positions matching TRBD2. This TCR was recovered from a man in his sixties with acute or convalescent COVID-19. The sequenced material came from peripheral blood. CDR3 DNA sequence: TGTGCCAGCAGTTCCCTAGCGGTAGGGGCAAGCACAGATACGCAGTATTTT. This encodes CASSSLAVGASTDTQYF.